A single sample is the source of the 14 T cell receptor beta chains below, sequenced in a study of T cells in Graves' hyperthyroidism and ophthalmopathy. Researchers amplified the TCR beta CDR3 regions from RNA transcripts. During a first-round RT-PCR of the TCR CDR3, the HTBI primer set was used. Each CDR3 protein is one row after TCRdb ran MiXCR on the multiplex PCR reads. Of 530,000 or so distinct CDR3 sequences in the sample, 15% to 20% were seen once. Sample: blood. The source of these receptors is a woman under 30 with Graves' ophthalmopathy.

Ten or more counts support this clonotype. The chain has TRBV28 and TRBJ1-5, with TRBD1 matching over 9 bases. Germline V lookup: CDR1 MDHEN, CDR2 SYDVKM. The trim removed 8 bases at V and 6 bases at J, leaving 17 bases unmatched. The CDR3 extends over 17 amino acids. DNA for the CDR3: TGTGCCAGCCGATTGGCCTTAAGACAGGGGGTGTTTCAGCCCCAGCATTTT. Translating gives CASRLALRQGVFQPQHF.

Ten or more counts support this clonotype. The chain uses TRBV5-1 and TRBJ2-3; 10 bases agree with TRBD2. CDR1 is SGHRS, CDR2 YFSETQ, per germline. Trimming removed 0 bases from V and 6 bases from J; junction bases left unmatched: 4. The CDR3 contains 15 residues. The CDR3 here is CASSLASGGQDTQYF. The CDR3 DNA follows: TGCGCCAGCAGCTTGGCTAGCGGGGGACAGGATACGCAGTATTTT.

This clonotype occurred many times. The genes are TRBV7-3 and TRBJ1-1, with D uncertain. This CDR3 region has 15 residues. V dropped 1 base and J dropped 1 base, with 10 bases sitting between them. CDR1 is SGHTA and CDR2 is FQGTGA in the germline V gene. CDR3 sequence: CASSLSLAENTEAFF. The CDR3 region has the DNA TGTGCCAGCAGCTTAAGTCTGGCAGAGAACACTGAAGCTTTCTTT.

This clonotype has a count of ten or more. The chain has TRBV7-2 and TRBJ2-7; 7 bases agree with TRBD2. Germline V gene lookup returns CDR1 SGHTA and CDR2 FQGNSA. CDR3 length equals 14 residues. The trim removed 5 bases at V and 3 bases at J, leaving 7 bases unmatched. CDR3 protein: CASSPGRENYEQYF. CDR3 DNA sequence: TGTGCCAGCAGCCCAGGGCGGGAGAACTACGAGCAGTACTTC.

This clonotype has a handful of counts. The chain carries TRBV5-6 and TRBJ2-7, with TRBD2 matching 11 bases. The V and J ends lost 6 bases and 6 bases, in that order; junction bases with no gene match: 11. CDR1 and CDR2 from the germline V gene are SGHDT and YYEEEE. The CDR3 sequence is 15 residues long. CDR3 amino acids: CASTTLAGVGLEQYF. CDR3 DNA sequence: TGTGCCAGCACCACACTAGCGGGAGTGGGCCTCGAGCAGTACTTC.

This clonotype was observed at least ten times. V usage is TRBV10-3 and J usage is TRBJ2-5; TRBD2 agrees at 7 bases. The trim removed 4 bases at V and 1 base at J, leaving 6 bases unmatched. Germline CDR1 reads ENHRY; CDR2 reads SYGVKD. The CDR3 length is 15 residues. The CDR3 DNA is TGTGCCATCAGTGGGGAGGGCGGGGCCCAAGAGACCCAGTACTTC. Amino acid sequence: CAISGEGGAQETQYF.

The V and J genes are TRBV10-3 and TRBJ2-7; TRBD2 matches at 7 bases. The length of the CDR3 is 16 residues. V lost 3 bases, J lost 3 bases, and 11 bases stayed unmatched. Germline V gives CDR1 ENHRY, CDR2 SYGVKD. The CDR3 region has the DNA TGTGCCATCAGTGAACCTTCCCGGGACTACCTCTACGAGCAGTACTTC. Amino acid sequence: CAISEPSRDYLYEQYF.

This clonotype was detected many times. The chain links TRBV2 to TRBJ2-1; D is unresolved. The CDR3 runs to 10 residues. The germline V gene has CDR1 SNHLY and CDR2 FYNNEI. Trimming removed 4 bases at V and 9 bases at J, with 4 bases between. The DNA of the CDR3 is TGTGCCAGCAGTGGTAGTGAGCAGTTCTTC. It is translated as CASSGSEQFF.

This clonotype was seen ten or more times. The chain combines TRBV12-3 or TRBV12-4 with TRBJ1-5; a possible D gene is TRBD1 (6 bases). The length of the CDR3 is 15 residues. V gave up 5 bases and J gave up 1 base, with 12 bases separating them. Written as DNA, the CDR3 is TGTGCCAGCAGTGATGGACAGTCAAGCAATCAGCCCCAGCATTTT. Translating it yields CASSDGQSSNQPQHF.

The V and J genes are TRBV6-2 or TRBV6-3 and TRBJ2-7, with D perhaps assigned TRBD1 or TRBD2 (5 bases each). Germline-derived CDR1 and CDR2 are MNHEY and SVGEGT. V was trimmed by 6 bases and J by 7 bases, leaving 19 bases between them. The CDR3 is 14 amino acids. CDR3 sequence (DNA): TGTGCCAGCAGCGTCGGGACCAGATTTGGGGAGCAGTACTTC. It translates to CASSVGTRFGEQYF.

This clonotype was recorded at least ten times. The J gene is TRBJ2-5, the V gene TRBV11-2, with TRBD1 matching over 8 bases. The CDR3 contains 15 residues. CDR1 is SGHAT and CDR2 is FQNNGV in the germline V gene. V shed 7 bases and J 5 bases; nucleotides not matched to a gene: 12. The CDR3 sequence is CASNGQGTLGETQYF. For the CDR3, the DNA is TGTGCCAGCAACGGACAGGGAACCCTGGGGGAGACCCAGTACTTC.

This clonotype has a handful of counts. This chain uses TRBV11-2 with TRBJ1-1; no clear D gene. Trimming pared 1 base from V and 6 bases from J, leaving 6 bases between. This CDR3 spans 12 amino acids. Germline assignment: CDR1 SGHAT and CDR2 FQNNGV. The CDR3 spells CASSLGLSEAFF. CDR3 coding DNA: TGTGCCAGCAGCTTAGGGCTTTCTGAAGCTTTCTTT.

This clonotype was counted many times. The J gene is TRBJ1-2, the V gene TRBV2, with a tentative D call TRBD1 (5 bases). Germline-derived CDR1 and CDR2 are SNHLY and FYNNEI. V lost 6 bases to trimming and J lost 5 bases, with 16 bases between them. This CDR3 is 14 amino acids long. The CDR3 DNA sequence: TGTGCCAGCAGGGAACAGGCCCAGGAATATGGCTACACCTTC. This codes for CASREQAQEYGYTF.

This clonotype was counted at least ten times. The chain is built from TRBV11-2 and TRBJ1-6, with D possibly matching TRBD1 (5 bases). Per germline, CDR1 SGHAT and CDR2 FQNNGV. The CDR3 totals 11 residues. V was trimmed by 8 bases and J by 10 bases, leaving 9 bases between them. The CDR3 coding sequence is TGTGCCAGCCGGGGGGAATCACCCCTCCACTTT. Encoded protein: CASRGESPLHF.